This T cell receptor beta chain was profiled in a study of CXCR3-negative and CXCR3-positive naive CD8 T cells. UMI-labeled TRB cDNA libraries were prepared by 5' RACE. Following a re-call of the 5' RACE reads, TCRdb has one entry per CDR3 protein and lacks DNA. Reported are 120,000 to 150,000 distinct CDR3 sequences; the ten largest clones contain around 0.3%. The authors gated naive CD8+ T cells as CD45RO-CCR7+CD27+CD95-. Concerning this clonotype: Its antigen is currently unknown.

Findings of the study overall: After cryopreservation, expression of CXCR3 was partially reduced, and most assays were run with fresh PBMCs. Hydrophobicity was higher for TRB CDR3s found in CXCR3-positive naive cells than in CXCR3-negative naive cells. Naive subsets did not differ in surface CD5, and TRB CDR3 properties served to infer TCR strength.

The germline CDR1 and CDR2 sequences are MNHEY and SVGAGI. This CDR3 contains 12 residues. Material: naive CXCR3+ CD8+ T cells from blood. The subset was: CD45RO-CCR7+CD27+CD95- naive CD8+ T cells expressing CXCR3 (TNR3+). This rearrangement joins TRBV6-5 to TRBJ1-2; TCRdb proposes TRBD1, but this gene call is untestable without DNA. This sequence originates from a human donor in good health. Some clones in this sample may be carry-over from other donors' samples. The CDR3 sequence: CASTTGQRGYTF.